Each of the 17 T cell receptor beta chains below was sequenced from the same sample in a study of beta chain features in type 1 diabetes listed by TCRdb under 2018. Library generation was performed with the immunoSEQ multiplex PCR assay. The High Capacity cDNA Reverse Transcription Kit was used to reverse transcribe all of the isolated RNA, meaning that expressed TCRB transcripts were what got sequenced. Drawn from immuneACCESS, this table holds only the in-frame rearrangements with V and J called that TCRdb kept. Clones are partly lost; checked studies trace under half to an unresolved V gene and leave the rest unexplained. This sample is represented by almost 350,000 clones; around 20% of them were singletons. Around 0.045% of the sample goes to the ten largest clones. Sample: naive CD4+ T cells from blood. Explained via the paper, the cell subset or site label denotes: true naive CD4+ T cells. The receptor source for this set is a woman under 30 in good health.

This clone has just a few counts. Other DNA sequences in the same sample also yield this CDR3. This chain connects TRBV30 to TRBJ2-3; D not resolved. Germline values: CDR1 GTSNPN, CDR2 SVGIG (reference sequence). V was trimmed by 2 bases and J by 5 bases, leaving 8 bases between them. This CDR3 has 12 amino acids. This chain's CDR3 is CAWSPAGDTQYF. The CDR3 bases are TGTGCCTGGAGTCCTGCCGGAGATACGCAGTATTTT. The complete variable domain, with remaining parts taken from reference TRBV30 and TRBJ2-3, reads SQTIHQWPATLVQPVGSPLSLECTVEGTSNPNLYWYRQAAGRGLQLLFYSVGIGQISSEVPQNLSASRPQDRQFILSSKKLLLSDSGFYLCAWSPAGDTQYFGPGTRLTVL.

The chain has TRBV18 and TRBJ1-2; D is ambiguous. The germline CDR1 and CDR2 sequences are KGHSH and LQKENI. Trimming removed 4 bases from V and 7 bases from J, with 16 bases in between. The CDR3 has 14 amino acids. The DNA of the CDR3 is TGTGCCAGCTCACACGATCCCCGGGCGGGTGGCTACACCTTC. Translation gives CASSHDPRAGGYTF.

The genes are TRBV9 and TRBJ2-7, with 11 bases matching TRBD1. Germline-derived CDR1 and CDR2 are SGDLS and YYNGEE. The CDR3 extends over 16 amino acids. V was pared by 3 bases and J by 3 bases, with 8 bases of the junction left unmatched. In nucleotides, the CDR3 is TGTGCCAGCAGCGCCGATCCCGGGACAGGGGGCTACGAGCAGTACTTC. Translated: CASSADPGTGGYEQYF.

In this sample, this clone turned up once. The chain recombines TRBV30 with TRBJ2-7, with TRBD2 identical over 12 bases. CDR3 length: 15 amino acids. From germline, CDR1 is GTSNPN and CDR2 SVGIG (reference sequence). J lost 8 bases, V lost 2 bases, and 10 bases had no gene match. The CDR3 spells CAWSLTTSGSLQQYF. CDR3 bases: TGTGCCTGGAGTCTTACGACTAGCGGGAGTCTCCAGCAGTACTTC.

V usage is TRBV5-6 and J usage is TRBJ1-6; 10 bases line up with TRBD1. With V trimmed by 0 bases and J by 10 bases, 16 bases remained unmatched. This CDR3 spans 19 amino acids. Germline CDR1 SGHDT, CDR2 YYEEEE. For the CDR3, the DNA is TGTGCCAGCAGCTTGGCGGTACCGGGACAGGGGATACGAAGATCACCCCTCCACTTT. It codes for CASSLAVPGQGIRRSPLHF.

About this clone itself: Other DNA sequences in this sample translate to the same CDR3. CDR3 sequence reads: CASSLDQGDGYTF. CDR3 in DNA: TGTGCCAGCAGCTTAGATCAAGGGGATGGCTACACCTTC. This chain links TRBV11-2 with TRBJ1-2; tentatively, D is TRBD1 (5 bases). The CDR3 has 13 residues. Germline loops: CDR1 SGHAT, CDR2 FQNNGV. Trimming shortened V by 0 bases and J by 6 bases, and 8 bases separated the two germline ends.

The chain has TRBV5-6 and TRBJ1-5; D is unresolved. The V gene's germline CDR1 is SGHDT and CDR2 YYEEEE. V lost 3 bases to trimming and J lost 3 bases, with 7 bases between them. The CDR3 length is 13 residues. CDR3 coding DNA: TGTGCCAGCAGCTCGGCGGTCAATCAGCCCCAGCATTTT. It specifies CASSSAVNQPQHF.

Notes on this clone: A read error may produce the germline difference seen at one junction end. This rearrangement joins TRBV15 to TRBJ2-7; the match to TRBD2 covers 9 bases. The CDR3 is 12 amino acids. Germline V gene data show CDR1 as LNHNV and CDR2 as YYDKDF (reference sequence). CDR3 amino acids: CATSRDSGGRGF. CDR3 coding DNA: TGTGCCACCAGCAGAGATAGCGGGGGCCGGGGGTTC.

The CDR3 DNA is TGTGCCAGCAGCCTCCAGGGGCTAGCGGTGGAGACCCAGTACTTC. It is translated as CASSLQGLAVETQYF. The chain carries TRBV7-3 and TRBJ2-5, with a possible D match to TRBD2 (7 bases). CDR1 is SGHTA, CDR2 FQGTGA, per germline. Trimming took off 5 bases at V and 5 bases at J, with 18 bases between the two ends. This CDR3 region has 15 residues. Full variable domain (missing parts from reference TRBV7-3 and TRBJ2-5): GAGVSQTPSNKVTEKGKYVELRCDPISGHTALYWYRQSLGQGPEFLIYFQGTGAADDSGLPNDRFFAVRPEGSVSTLKIQRTERGDSAVYLCASSLQGLAVETQYFGPGTRLLVL.

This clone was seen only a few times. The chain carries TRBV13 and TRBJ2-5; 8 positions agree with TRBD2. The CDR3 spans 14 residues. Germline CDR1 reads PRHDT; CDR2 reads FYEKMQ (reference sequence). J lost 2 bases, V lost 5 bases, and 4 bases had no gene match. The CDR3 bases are TGTGCCAGCAGCCGCGGGGGGTCACAAGAGACCCAGTACTTC. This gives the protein CASSRGGSQETQYF.

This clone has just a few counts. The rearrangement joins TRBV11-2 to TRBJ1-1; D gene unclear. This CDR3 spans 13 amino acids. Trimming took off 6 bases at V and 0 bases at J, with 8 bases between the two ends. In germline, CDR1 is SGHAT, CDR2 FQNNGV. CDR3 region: CASRVTVNTEAFF. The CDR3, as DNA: TGTGCCAGCAGGGTTACAGTGAACACTGAAGCTTTCTTT.

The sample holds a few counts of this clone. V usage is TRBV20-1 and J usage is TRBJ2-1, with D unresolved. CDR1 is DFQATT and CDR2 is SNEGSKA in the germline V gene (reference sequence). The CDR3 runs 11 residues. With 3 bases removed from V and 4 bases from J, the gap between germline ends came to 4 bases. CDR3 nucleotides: TGCAGTGCTAGCATTTACAATGAGCAGTTCTTC. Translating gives CSASIYNEQFF.

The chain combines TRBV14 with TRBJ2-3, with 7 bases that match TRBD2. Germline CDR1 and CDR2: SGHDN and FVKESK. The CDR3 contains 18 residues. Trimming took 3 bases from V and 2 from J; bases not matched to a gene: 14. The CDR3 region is CASSHFRGGRSHTDTQYF. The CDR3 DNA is TGTGCCAGCAGCCACTTCCGCGGGGGACGGAGCCACACAGATACGCAGTATTTT.

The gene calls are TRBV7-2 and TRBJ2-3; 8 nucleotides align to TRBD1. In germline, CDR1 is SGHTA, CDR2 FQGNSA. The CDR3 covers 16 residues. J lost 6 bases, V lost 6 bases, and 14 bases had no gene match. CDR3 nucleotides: TGTGCCAGCAGTCAGGGGGCCCCGACAAGAGGTGATACGCAGTATTTT. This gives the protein CASSQGAPTRGDTQYF.

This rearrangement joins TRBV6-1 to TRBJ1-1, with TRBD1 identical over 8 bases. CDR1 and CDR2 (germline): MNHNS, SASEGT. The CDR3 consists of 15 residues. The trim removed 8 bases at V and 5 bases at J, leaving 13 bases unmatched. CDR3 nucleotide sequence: TGTGCCAGCGGTTGGACAGGGCGAGGAGGAACTGAAGCTTTCTTT. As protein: CASGWTGRGGTEAFF.

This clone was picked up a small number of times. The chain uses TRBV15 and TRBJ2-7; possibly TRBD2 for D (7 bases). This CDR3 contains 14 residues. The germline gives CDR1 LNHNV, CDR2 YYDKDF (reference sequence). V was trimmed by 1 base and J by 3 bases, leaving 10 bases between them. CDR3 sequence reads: CATSRAGGDYEQYF. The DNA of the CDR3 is TGTGCCACCAGCAGAGCGGGGGGCGACTACGAGCAGTACTTC.

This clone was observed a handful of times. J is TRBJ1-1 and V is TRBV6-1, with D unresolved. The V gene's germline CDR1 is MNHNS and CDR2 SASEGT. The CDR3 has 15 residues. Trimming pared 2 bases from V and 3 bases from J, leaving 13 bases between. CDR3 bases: TGTGCCAGCAGTGAAAGGCGGCCAAGCCACACTGAAGCTTTCTTT. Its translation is CASSERRPSHTEAFF.